The table lists the clone carrying this TCR beta chain with a few counts. As yet, its antigen is unknown. A sort by CD45RO/CCR7/CD25/CD127/CD95/CD27 yielded CD4+ naive, central memory, regulatory and stem cell-like memory cells. Germline V CDR1 and CDR2: MNHNS, SASEGT. This CDR3 is built from 14 residues. V gave up 8 bases and J gave up 3 bases; unmatched junction bases: 6. The data belong to a study of beta chain features in type 1 diabetes. Study overall: All samples yielded roughly 110 million examined sorted cells.

Findings and caveats of the study: Researchers report that Type 1 diabetes patients had moderately but significantly shorter TCRB CDR3s across all four CD4+ subsets. Lower insertion and higher deletion counts appeared at VDJ junctions in type 1 diabetes patients. In comparison with healthy donors, patients had naive, central memory and Treg TCRB repertoires that appeared more similar.

The isolated RNA, all of it, was reverse transcribed, so expressed TCRB transcripts were what got sequenced. The data were produced by immunoSEQ multiplex PCR, yet TCRdb's version contains in-frame clones alone and is incomplete. The sample carries about 120,000 clones, about 17% recorded once. The sequencing input was central memory CD4+ T cells from blood. The clonotype originates from a man between 25 and 39 years old with type 1 diabetes. The chain has TRBV6-1 and TRBJ2-3; 9 bases line up with TRBD1. This CDR3 is CASQDRGGTDTQYF. The DNA for the CDR3 is TGTGCCAGCCAGGACAGGGGAGGAACAGATACGCAGTATTTT.